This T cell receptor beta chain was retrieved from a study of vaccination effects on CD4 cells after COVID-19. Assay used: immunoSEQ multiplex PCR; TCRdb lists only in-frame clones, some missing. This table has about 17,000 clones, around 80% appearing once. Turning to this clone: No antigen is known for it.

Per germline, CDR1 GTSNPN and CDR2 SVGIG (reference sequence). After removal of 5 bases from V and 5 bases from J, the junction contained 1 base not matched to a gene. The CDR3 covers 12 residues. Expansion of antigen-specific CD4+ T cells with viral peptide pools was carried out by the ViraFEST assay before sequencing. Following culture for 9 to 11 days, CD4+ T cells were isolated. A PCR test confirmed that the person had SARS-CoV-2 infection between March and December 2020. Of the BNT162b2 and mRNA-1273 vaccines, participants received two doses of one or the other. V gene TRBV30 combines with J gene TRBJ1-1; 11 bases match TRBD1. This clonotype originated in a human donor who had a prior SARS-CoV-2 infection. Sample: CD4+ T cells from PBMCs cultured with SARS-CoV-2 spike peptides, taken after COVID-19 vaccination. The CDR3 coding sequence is TGTGCCTGGGGGACAGGGGGGACTGAAGCTTTCTTT. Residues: CAWGTGGTEAFF. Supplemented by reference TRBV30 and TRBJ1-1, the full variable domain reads SQTIHQWPATLVQPVGSPLSLECTVEGTSNPNLYWYRQAAGRGLQLLFYSVGIGQISSEVPQNLSASRPQDRQFILSSKKLLLSDSGFYLCAWGTGGTEAFFGQGTRLTVV.